This TCR beta chain was documented in a study of T cell changes during pregnancy in multiple sclerosis (dated by TCRdb to about 2019). At the level of the whole study: Changes in the T cell repertoire over the course of pregnancy were examined in this study in women with multiple sclerosis.

The V and J ends are trimmed by 0 bases and 2 bases, leaving 13 bases between them. Counted from cysteine to phenylalanine, this CDR3 has 16 amino acids. Only the CDR3 DNA stays, 48 bases, in frame from base 1. CDR1 and CDR2, looked up from the germline V gene, are SGDLS and YYNGEE. Details on this clone: Its antigen is unknown. Base qualities are not at hand, and no much larger clone is one base apart.

Library construction relied on the immunoSEQ multiplex PCR assay. This is the immuneACCESS table as TCRdb keeps it, with only in-frame sequences that have V and J called. A part of the clones is gone; compared with another copy, unresolved V genes explain less than half, and the rest is unexplained. For this sample the table gives about 89,000 clones, of which about 93% were detected only once. Of the sample, approximately 0.84% falls within the top ten clones. This receptor was obtained from a female donor with multiple sclerosis, enrolled in a pregnancy study. Sequenced material: peripheral blood, taken in the third trimester of pregnancy. The sequence joins TRBV9 to TRBJ2-3, with no reliable assignment of the D segment. The nucleotide sequence is TGTGCCAGCAGCGTAGGGTCTAGTTTCGACACAGATACGCAGTATTTT. Translated, this gives CASSVGSSFDTDTQYF.